This T cell receptor (beta chain) was retrieved from a study of blood T cell repertoires in COVID-19 (TCRdb year 2020). Describing the broader study: Samples covering the acute and convalescent phases of COVID-19 were provided by collaborators in the United States, Italy and Spain. The sample metadata nearly always contained a de-identified subject ID, COVID-19 status, age in years and sex. Deeply sampled blood TCRbeta repertoires from subjects exposed to, actively infected with, or recovered from COVID-19 were included in the dataset. Where available, HLA class I and class II types were obtained from metadata supplied by the sample provider rather than from assay-based typing. The prospective study material was composed of cDNA or gDNA derived from T cells, B-cell-depleted T cells, or PBMCs. The repertoires were made available in a free public database intended to serve as a resource for research on the immune response to SARS-CoV-2. Samples came from the ongoing ImmuneRACE study (first 160 participants) plus 1,254 subjects from 6 global collaborators. Findings and caveats that apply to the study as a whole: The quantity of clinical and demographic metadata differed by source and by participant and was supplied without curation.

With respect to this clone: Its target antigen remains unknown. The record has no base qualities; no much larger clone is one base away.

TCRbeta CDR3 regions were amplified from genomic DNA using the immunoSEQ Assay, a bias-controlled multiplex PCR. In the source study's methods: Within the assay, amplification of reference gene primers was used to estimate how many nucleated cells each sample contained. To quantify the absolute abundance of each unique TCRbeta CDR3 rearrangement, sequence reads were collapsed and filtered. Productive Simpson clonality was computed per sample as the square root of Simpson's diversity index over productive rearrangements. The clones in this table, taken by TCRdb from immuneACCESS, are in-frame only. Not every clone is retained; where verified, under half of the shortfall comes from an unresolved V gene, and the cause of the rest is unknown. V, J and clone size were drawn from that table, and D and trimming were deduced from the DNA. This sample comprises a few hundred thousand clones, roughly nine tenths of them detected only once. The top ten hold 1% of the sample.

From the cysteine through the phenylalanine, the CDR3 covers 15 amino acids. The DNA shown is the 45-base CDR3, in frame from base 1. V loses 0 bases of germline sequence and J loses 3 bases, and the interval between the two ends is 12 bases. The germline V gene specifies SGHDT as CDR1 and YYEEEE as CDR2. In the prospective study, participants were 18 to 89 years old, resided in fewer than 25 geographic areas of the United States, and were enrolled through a virtual design. To assign participants to cohorts, the prospective study relied on clinical history that participants themselves reported in a screening survey and a study questionnaire. Recovered participants in ImmuneRACE Cohort 3 were defined by two consecutive negative NP/OP PCR tests, clearance by a healthcare professional, or resolution of symptoms. Mobile phlebotomists in the prospective study collected whole blood, serum and a nasopharyngeal or oropharyngeal swab from every participant. Participants in the prospective study had the option to provide additional blood draws and questionnaires over a roughly 2-month period. Before DNA extraction, blood samples from the prospective study were shipped at room temperature or frozen.

Specimen: PBMCs or T cells enriched from blood (not recorded which). The chain employs TRBV5-6 and TRBJ1-2, with TRBD1 tentatively as D gene (6 bases match). The receptor's source is a man aged 18-30 years who had recovered from COVID-19. The CDR3 region has the sequence CASSLGVAGDYGYTF. The nucleotide sequence reads as follows: TGTGCCAGCAGCTTGGGAGTGGCAGGGGACTATGGCTACACCTTC. Here the CDR3 is joined to the reference TRBV5-6 and TRBJ1-2 genes, and the full variable domain is: DAGVTQSPTHLIKTRGQQVTLRCSPKSGHDTVSWYQQALGQGPQFIFQYYEEEERQRGNFPDRFSGHQFPNYSSELNVNALLLGDSALYLCASSLGVAGDYGYTFGSGTRLTVV.